This TCR beta chain is from a study of siplizumab effects on memory and regulatory T cells. Germline V gene data show CDR1 as SGHTA and CDR2 as FQGNSA. V shed 1 base and J shed 1 base, with 8 bases lying between them. The CDR3 spans 15 residues. Study outcomes and limitations: Tracing alloreactive clones into unstimulated subsets worked for only a minor fraction of them. Naive T cells, seemingly more diverse than memory cells, seemed major alloresponse contributors.

As regards this clone: Its target is unknown.

Assay used: immunoSEQ multiplex PCR; TCRdb lists only in-frame clones, some missing. The table shows roughly 100,000 clones, with 93% occurring only once. The receptor was isolated from a human donor in good health. Source material: Tregs sorted from blood. The J gene is TRBJ1-5, the V gene TRBV7-2, with D possibly being TRBD1 (5 bases). DNA of the CDR3: TGTGCCAGCAGCTTAGGGGCAGGGAGCAATCAGCCCCAGCATTTT. It is translated as CASSLGAGSNQPQHF.